This T cell receptor (beta chain) is drawn from a study of blood T cell repertoires in COVID-19. Study overall: From the United States, Italy and Spain came samples of acute and convalescent COVID-19. Sample material is recorded as cDNA or gDNA derived from T cells, B-cell-depleted T cells, or PBMCs.

Germline trimming cut 9 bases from V and 4 bases from J; bases unmatched to any gene: 13. The CDR3 spans 15 residues. Germline-derived CDR1 and CDR2 are LNHDA and SQIVND (reference sequence). Original analysis: Reference gene primers were amplified, and this amplification served to estimate nucleated cell counts. Libraries were prepared by immunoSEQ multiplex PCR; TCRdb keeps only in-frame clonotypes and omits some of them. V and J calls and clone size follow that table, whereas D and trimming were derived from the DNA. The table lists approximately 61,000 clones, about 90% of them singletons. Sequenced sample: peripheral blood. The origin of this receptor is a human donor in a cohort sampled during active COVID-19. The chain carries TRBV19 and TRBJ2-7, with TRBD1 matching 9 bases. The CDR3 is CASTPTGTGLYEQYF. The CDR3 region has the DNA TGTGCCAGCACACCGACCGGGACAGGGCTATACGAGCAGTACTTC.